Described below is a single T cell receptor beta chain sequence and its context. This clone's antigen is unknown. It has no much larger one-base neighbor in the sample; base qualities were not kept. The data are from a study of blood T cell repertoires in COVID-19 (dated by TCRdb to between 2020 and 2021). Regarding the research as a whole: Samples covering the acute and convalescent phases of COVID-19 were provided by collaborators in the United States, Italy and Spain. The prospective study material was composed of cDNA or gDNA derived from T cells, B-cell-depleted T cells, or PBMCs. The dataset comprised deeply sampled blood TCRbeta repertoires from subjects exposed to, actively infected with, or recovered from COVID-19. A freely available public database, intended as a resource for researchers studying the immune response to SARS-CoV-2, is where the repertoires were released. The samples were drawn from two sources: the first 160 participants of the ongoing ImmuneRACE study, and 1,000 to 1,500 subjects contributed by 6 global collaborators. Nearly every sample came with metadata listing a de-identified subject ID, COVID-19 status, age in years and sex. Where HLA class I and class II types were available, the types were taken from metadata supplied by the sample provider, not from assay-based typing. The paper's findings and limits, for the study overall: The amount of clinical and demographic metadata varied by source and participant and was provided uncurated.

The immunoSEQ Assay, a bias-controlled multiplex PCR, was used to amplify TCRbeta CDR3 regions from genomic DNA. In the source study's methods: Nucleated cell counts per sample were estimated from amplification of reference gene primers within the assay. To quantify the absolute abundance of each unique TCRbeta CDR3 rearrangement, sequence reads were collapsed and filtered. For each sample, productive Simpson clonality was calculated as the square root of Simpson's diversity index over productive rearrangements. TCRdb limited this immuneACCESS table to in-frame rearrangements with V and J called. A share of clones is missing; checked studies link under half to unresolved V genes, and the rest is unexplained. The V and J calls and clone size are taken from that table; D and trimming were inferred from the DNA. The sample includes about 260,000 clones, with almost 90% observed a single time. 11% of the sample rests with the top ten.

In Seattle, one collaborating source enrolled patients while the infection was active and tracked those patients longitudinally over the course of disease. Each collaborating institution followed its own protocols to collect whole blood in K2EDTA tubes. For TCRbeta analysis, collaborator samples were shipped as frozen whole blood, as isolated PBMCs, or as DNA extracted from either sample type. From cysteine to phenylalanine, the CDR3 is 14 amino acids long. Only the CDR3 region is kept as DNA, spanning 42 bases read in frame from base 1. The sample taken for sequencing was peripheral blood. Recombination joined TRBV21-1 with TRBJ1-2; the table gives TRBD1 as D, unverified against the DNA. TRBV21-1 counts as a pseudogene. This TCR came from a woman aged 25 to 39 with COVID-19, enrolled during active disease. The CDR3 here reads CASSKGDRDYGYTF. The bases read TGTGCCAGCAGCAAGGGTGACAGGGACTATGGCTACACCTTC.